The present TCR beta chain was sequenced within a study of T cell repertoires in cytomegalovirus infection. Across the whole study: Used in the study were CMV epitopes, some recently identified and HLA-C-restricted, others well-studied and HLA-B-restricted. Public signatures in TCR beta pointed to CMV infection and matching HLA type.

The CDR3 loop spans 16 amino acids. Trimming stripped 3 bases from V and 4 bases from J, with 21 bases between. Germline loops: CDR1 DFQATT, CDR2 SNEGSKA (reference sequence). The study, taken as a whole, reports: In two of eight donors, the top clonotype was HLA-C-restricted CMV-specific. Cumulative public TCR beta family frequency identified CMV carriers with the relevant HLA.

TCRdb passed the reads through MiXCR, listing each CDR3 protein once. This table has approximately 730,000 distinct CDR3 sequences, roughly 30% appearing once. In the case of this clonotype: Its specificity is not known.

The chain carries TRBV20-1 and TRBJ1-2; D may be TRBD1 (5 bases). The sequence derives from a human donor in good health (CMV status not recorded). Some clones in this sample may be carry-over from other donors' samples. The sample was cultured PBMCs, taken from culture after CMV antigen stimulation. The DNA of the CDR3 is TGCAGTGCTAGTTGGTGGCAGCCGGGACTCACCTATGGCTACACCTTC. Protein sequence: CSASWWQPGLTYGYTF.